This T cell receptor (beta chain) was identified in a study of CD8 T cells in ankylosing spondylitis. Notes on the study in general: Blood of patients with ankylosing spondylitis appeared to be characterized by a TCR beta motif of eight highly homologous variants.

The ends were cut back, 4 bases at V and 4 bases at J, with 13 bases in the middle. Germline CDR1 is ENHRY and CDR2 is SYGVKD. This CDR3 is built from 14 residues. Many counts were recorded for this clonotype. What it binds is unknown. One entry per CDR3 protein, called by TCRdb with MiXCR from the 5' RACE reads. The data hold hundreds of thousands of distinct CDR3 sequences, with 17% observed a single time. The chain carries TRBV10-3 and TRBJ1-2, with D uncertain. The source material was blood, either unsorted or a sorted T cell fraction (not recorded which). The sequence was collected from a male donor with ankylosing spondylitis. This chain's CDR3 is CAISATPRSYGYTF. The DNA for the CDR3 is TGTGCCATCAGTGCCACCCCGCGGTCCTATGGCTACACCTTC.